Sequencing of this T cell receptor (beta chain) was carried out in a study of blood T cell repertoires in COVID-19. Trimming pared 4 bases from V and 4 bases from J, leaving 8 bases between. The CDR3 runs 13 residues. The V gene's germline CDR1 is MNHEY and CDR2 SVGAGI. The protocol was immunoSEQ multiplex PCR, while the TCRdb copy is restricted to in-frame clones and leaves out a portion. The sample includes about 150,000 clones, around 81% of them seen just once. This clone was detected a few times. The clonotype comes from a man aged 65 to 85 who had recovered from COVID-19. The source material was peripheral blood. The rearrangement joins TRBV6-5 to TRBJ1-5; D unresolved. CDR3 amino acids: CASSSFRNQPQHF. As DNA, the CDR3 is TGTGCCAGCAGTTCATTCAGAAATCAGCCCCAGCATTTT.